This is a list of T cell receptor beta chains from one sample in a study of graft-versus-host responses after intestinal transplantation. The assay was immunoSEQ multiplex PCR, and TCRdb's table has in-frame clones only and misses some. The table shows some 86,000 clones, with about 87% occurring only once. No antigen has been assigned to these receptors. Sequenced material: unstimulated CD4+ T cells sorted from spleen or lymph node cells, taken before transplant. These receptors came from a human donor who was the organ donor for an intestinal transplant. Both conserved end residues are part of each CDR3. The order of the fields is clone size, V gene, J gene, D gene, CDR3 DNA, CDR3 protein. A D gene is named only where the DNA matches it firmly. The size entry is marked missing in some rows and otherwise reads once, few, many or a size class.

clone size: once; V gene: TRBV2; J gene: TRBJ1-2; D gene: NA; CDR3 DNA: TGTGCCAGCAGTGGCGATGGCTACACCTTC; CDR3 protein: CASSGDGYTF
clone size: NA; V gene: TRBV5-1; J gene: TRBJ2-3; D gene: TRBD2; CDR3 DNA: TGCGCCAGCAGCACGGGGACTAGCGGGGGGGCAGATACGCAGTATTTT; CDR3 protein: CASSTGTSGGADTQYF
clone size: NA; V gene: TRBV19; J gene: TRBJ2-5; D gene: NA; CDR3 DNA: TGTGCCAGTAGTATAGTATCCGGACTCGGCCGGGAGACCCAGTACTTC; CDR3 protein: CASSIVSGLGRETQYF
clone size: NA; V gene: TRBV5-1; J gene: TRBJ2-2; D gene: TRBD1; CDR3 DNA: TGCGCCAGCAGCCCAAACCCCGGGACAGGGCCCGCCGGGGAGCTGTTTTTT; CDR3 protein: CASSPNPGTGPAGELFF
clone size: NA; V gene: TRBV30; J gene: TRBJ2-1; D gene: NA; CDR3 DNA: TGTGCCTGGAGTGGTTCGGGGGGCAGGCGGTTCTTC; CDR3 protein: CAWSGSGGRRFF
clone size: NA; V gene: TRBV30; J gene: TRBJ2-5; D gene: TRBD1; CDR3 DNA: TGTGCCTGGATTGGGGCTAAAGGGGGCCCCTCGGCCCAGTACTTC; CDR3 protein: CAWIGAKGGPSAQYF
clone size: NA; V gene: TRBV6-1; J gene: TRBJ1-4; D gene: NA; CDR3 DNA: TGTGCCAGCAGAAGGTTCGGGGGATGGGAAAAACTGTTTTTT; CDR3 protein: CASRRFGGWEKLFF
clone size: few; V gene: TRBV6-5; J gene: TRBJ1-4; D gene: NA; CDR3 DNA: TGTGCCAGCAGTTCCCCGACTCGGGAAAAACTGTTTTTT; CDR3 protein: CASSSPTREKLFF
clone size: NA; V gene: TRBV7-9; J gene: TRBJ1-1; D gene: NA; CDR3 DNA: TGTGCCAGCAGCTCGTACGGCGGCGGGGAAGGGAACACTGAAGCTTTCTTT; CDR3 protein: CASSSYGGGEGNTEAFF
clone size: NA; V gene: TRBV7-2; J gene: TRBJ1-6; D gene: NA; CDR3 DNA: TGTGCCAGCAGCTTAGCAGGGGTCGCCTATAATTCACCCCTCCACTTT; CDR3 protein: CASSLAGVAYNSPLHF
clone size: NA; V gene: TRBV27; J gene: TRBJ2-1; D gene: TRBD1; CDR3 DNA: TGTGCCAGCACCCGGGACAGAAGCTACAATGAGCAGTTCTTC; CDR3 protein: CASTRDRSYNEQFF
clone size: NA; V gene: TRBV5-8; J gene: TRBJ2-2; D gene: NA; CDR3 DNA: TGTGCCAGCAGCTTGATGGCGGCCGGGGAGCTGTTTTTT; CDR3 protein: CASSLMAAGELFF
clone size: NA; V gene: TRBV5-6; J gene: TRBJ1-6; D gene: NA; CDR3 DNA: TGTGCCAGCAGCCATTTGGGCGGGGGACGGCTCGGAAATTCACCCCTCCACTTT; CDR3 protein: CASSHLGGGRLGNSPLHF
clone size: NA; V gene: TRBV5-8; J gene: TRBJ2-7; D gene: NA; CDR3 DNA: TGTGCCAGCAGCCCTGGCAGGGCTTTCTCCTACGAGCAGTACTTC; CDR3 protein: CASSPGRAFSYEQYF
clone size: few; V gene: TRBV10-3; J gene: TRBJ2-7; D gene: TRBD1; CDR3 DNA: TGTGCCATCAGTGGGGCTGGACAGGGCGGCTACGAGCAGTACTTC; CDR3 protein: CAISGAGQGGYEQYF